This record concerns one TCR beta chain sequence. This record comes from a study of OX40 agonist ivuxolimab in advanced cancers. Using immunoSEQ multiplex PCR, the repertoire was profiled, and TCRdb retains in-frame clones only, with some absent. The sample has about 49,000 clones, about four fifths seen once. The CDR3 length is 14 residues. Germline CDR1 is LNHDA and CDR2 is SQIVND (reference sequence). The V gene lost 4 bases and the J gene lost 2 bases, with 10 bases spanning the gap. This clonotype was sampled from an adult with an advanced solid tumor such as melanoma, head and neck, liver or kidney cancer. J is TRBJ2-3 and V is TRBV19; weak D call: TRBD2 (6 bases). Material: CD4+ or CD8+ T cells sorted from blood, obtained in a trial of the OX40 agonist ivuxolimab. The CDR3 nucleotides read TGTGCCAGTAGTACGGGAGCCGCCACAGATACGCAGTATTTT. Translation gives CASSTGAATDTQYF.